This entry concerns a single T cell receptor (beta chain). This CDR3 has 13 residues. Looked up from germline, CDR1 is KGHDR and CDR2 is SFDVKD. The V end lost 5 bases, the J end lost 4 bases, and 9 bases lay between the germline ends. In the authors' workflow: How many nucleated cells were present was estimated from reference gene primer amplification. The protocol was immunoSEQ multiplex PCR, while the TCRdb copy is restricted to in-frame clones and leaves out a portion. The V and J calls and clone size were taken over from that table, and D and trimming were inferred from the DNA. The sample holds about 77,000 clones; approximately 88% are singletons and the top ten take 5.5% to 7.5%. The record originates from a study of blood T cell repertoires in COVID-19. Study at large: The origin of the acute and convalescent COVID-19 samples was the United States, Italy and Spain. From T cells, B-cell-depleted T cells, or PBMCs came the material, which was cDNA or gDNA.

The V call is TRBV24-1, the J call TRBJ2-3; D is ambiguous. This receptor was taken from a woman of 80 years or more with acute or convalescent COVID-19. Sequenced input: peripheral blood. The CDR3 sequence: CATSGESADTQYF. CDR3 in DNA: TGTGCCACCAGTGGAGAGTCCGCAGATACGCAGTATTTT.